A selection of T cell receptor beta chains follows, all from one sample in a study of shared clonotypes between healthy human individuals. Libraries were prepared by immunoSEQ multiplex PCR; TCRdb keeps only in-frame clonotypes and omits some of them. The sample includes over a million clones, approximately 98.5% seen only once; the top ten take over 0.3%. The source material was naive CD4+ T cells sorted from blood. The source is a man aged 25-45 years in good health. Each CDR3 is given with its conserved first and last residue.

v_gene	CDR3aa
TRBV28	CASSLYPVGLVRNQPQHF
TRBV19	CASSQLQGNSNQPQHF
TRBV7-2	CASSPGLSGGWTGELFF
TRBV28	CASSFQGVSYNEQFF
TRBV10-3	CAISGRGAEETQYF
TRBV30	CAWSVGGPEPQHF
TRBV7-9	CASSFAHSGLVTGELFF
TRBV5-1	CASSLEGQGLQETQYF
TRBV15	CATSSARRGSQPQHF
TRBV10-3	CAISWTRSNTGELFF
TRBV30	CAWSSNSGNTIYF